Each of the 13 T cell receptor beta chains below was sequenced from the same sample in a study of T cells in Graves' hyperthyroidism and ophthalmopathy. There were TCR beta CDR3 regions amplified from RNA transcripts. A first-round RT-PCR of the TCR CDR3 used the HTBI primer set. TCRdb re-analysed the multiplex PCR reads in MiXCR, keeping a single row per CDR3 protein. The table records fewer than 800,000 distinct CDR3 sequences, about a sixth of them present only once. What was sequenced was blood. The receptors derive from a man in his late teens or twenties with Graves' hyperthyroidism.

This clonotype came up a few times. V is TRBV29-1 and J is TRBJ1-2; D possibly corresponds to TRBD1 (5 bases). Trimming took off 2 bases at V and 4 bases at J, with 11 bases between the two ends. The CDR3 spans 13 residues. From germline, CDR1 is SQVTM and CDR2 ANQGSEA. The CDR3 DNA reads TGCAGCGTTGAAACAGGAGGCCTCTATGGCTACACCTTC. Amino acids: CSVETGGLYGYTF.

J is TRBJ2-5 and V is TRBV28, with 8 bases lining up with TRBD1. This CDR3 comprises 17 residues. V was pared by 8 bases and J by 1 base, with 15 bases of the junction left unmatched. Germline CDR1 and CDR2: MDHEN and SYDVKM. DNA for the CDR3: TGTGCCAGCGGTCCCGGGACAGGTCTCACCCCCCAAGAGACCCAGTACTTC. As protein: CASGPGTGLTPQETQYF.

The chain couples TRBV15 to TRBJ1-1; no definite D call. Germline V gives CDR1 LNHNV, CDR2 YYDKDF (reference sequence). The CDR3 spans 13 residues. Trimming removed 3 bases at V and 4 bases at J, with 9 bases between. Here the CDR3 reads CATSSSLGTEAFF. The DNA for the CDR3 is TGTGCCACCAGCAGCTCCCTGGGCACTGAAGCTTTCTTT.

Many counts were recorded for this clonotype. The chain couples TRBV30 to TRBJ2-3, with 9 nucleotides matching TRBD2. There are 15 residues in the CDR3. J lost 0 bases, V lost 5 bases, and 6 bases had no gene match. CDR1 GTSNPN and CDR2 SVGIG come from the germline V gene (reference sequence). CDR3 DNA sequence: TGTGCCTGGGGACCCCTAGCGGGAAGCACAGATACGCAGTATTTT. Protein: CAWGPLAGSTDTQYF. The whole variable domain, remainder taken from reference TRBV30 and TRBJ2-3, is SQTIHQWPATLVQPVGSPLSLECTVEGTSNPNLYWYRQAAGRGLQLLFYSVGIGQISSEVPQNLSASRPQDRQFILSSKKLLLSDSGFYLCAWGPLAGSTDTQYFGPGTRLTVL.

This clonotype was counted many times. The chain's CDR3 is CASSSGLASEQYF. In DNA form, the CDR3 reads TGTGCCAGCAGCAGCGGACTAGCTTCCGAGCAGTACTTC. The V gene is TRBV13, the J gene TRBJ2-7, with 8 bases that match TRBD2. From germline, CDR1 is PRHDT and CDR2 FYEKMQ (reference sequence). The CDR3 is 13 amino acids. Unmatched junction bases numbered 6, after V lost 5 bases and J lost 6 bases.

This clonotype was detected many times. CDR3 amino acids: CSALRTGESTDTQYF. CDR3 coding DNA: TGCAGTGCTCTTAGGACAGGGGAAAGCACAGATACGCAGTATTTT. The chain has TRBV20-1 and TRBJ2-3, with 9 bases identical to TRBD1. This CDR3 has 15 residues. Per germline, CDR1 DFQATT and CDR2 SNEGSKA (reference sequence). V shed 5 bases and J 0 bases; nucleotides not matched to a gene: 6.

There are many counts of this clonotype. The chain carries TRBV28 and TRBJ2-7; no firm D call. This CDR3 comprises 13 residues. V dropped 6 bases and J dropped 1 base, with 10 bases sitting between them. The germline gives CDR1 MDHEN, CDR2 SYDVKM. The CDR3 protein is CASRSIRSYEQYF. CDR3 DNA: TGTGCCAGCAGATCAATTCGGTCCTACGAGCAGTACTTC.

Only a few counts were recorded for this clonotype. V is TRBV30 and J is TRBJ1-3, with D possibly matching TRBD1 (6 bases). The CDR3 runs to 14 residues. Germline CDR1 is GTSNPN and CDR2 is SVGIG (reference sequence). The V end was cut by 0 bases, the J end by 6 bases, with 12 bases between. The CDR3 spells CAWSVPGAQNTIYF. In nucleotides, the CDR3 is TGTGCCTGGAGTGTACCGGGGGCCCAAAACACCATATATTTT.

The sample holds many counts of this clonotype. This sequence joins TRBV28 and TRBJ1-1; unclear D gene. The length of the CDR3 is 13 residues. V was shortened by 3 bases and J by 4 bases, with 9 bases between the two germline ends. Germline CDR1 reads MDHEN; CDR2 reads SYDVKM. Here the CDR3 DNA reads TGTGCCAGCAGTTTGGTCAGGACCACTGAAGCTTTCTTT. Its translation: CASSLVRTTEAFF. Using reference TRBV28 and TRBJ1-1 for the parts outside the CDR3, the full variable domain is DVKVTQSSRYLVKRTGEKVFLECVQDMDHENMFWYRQDPGLGLRLIYFSYDVKMKEKGDIPEGYSVSREKKERFSLILESASTNQTSMYLCASSLVRTTEAFFGQGTRLTVV.

The rearrangement uses TRBV2 and TRBJ2-1; D is unresolved. The CDR3 runs 14 residues. The germline V gene has CDR1 SNHLY and CDR2 FYNNEI. Trimming cost V 7 bases and J 8 bases, with 18 bases left between them. CDR3 protein: CASTGGHSGDEQFF. DNA for the CDR3: TGTGCCAGCACTGGTGGGCACTCCGGCGATGAGCAGTTCTTC.

This clonotype was counted between two and nine times. This rearrangement joins TRBV25-1 to TRBJ2-1; D is uncertain. Trimming cost V 0 bases and J 0 bases, with 12 bases left between them. There are 17 residues in the CDR3. Germline V gene lookup returns CDR1 MGHDK and CDR2 SYGVNS. The CDR3 protein is CASSEYSPVSSYNEQFF. In nucleotides, the CDR3 is TGTGCCAGCAGTGAATATTCTCCGGTCAGCTCCTACAATGAGCAGTTCTTC. The entire variable domain, with the rest obtained from reference TRBV25-1 and TRBJ2-1, is as follows: EADIYQTPRYLVIGTGKKITLECSQTMGHDKMYWYQQDPGMELHLIHYSYGVNSTEKGDLSSESTVSRIRTEHFPLTLESARPSHTSQYLCASSEYSPVSSYNEQFFGPGTRLTVL.

This clonotype was seen many times. This rearrangement joins TRBV9 to TRBJ2-7, with D perhaps TRBD1 (5 bases). V dropped 2 bases and J dropped 2 bases, with 11 bases sitting between them. The CDR3 covers 14 residues. Germline V gene sequence: CDR1 SGDLS, CDR2 YYNGEE. The CDR3 bases are TGTGCCAGCAGCGTGGGGCAGAGCCCCTACGAGCAGTACTTC. Residues: CASSVGQSPYEQYF.

This clonotype was detected a few times. The chain employs TRBV19 and TRBJ2-3, with TRBD2 matching 11 bases. The V gene end was trimmed by 7 bases and the J gene end by 5 bases; junction bases not matched to a gene: 2. Germline V gives CDR1 LNHDA, CDR2 SQIVND (reference sequence). The CDR3 totals 13 residues. The CDR3 is CASTGTSGDTQYF. DNA for the CDR3: TGTGCCAGTACGGGGACTAGCGGAGATACGCAGTATTTT.